This TCR beta chain stems from a study of shared clonotypes between healthy human individuals. Study-wide results and caveats: Non-shared clonotypes had lower generation probabilities than those shared by all four donors.

V dropped 5 bases and J dropped 1 base, with 9 bases sitting between them. Germline CDR1 is MNHEY and CDR2 is SVGAGI. The CDR3 extends over 14 amino acids. Only in-frame clones appear in the TCRdb table, and some are missing; sequencing was by immunoSEQ multiplex PCR. The table shows about 1,900,000 clones, with about 95% occurring only once. CD45RO-negative CD8 cells positively selected for CCR7 made up the naive population, which excluded terminally differentiated effector memory CD45RA+ cells. Points on this clone: Its antigen is not known. This sample includes further DNA sequences coding for the same CDR3.

The J gene is TRBJ2-1, the V gene TRBV6-5; TRBD2 is a possible D gene (6 bases). This sequence was found in a man aged 18 to 29 in good health. Sequenced sample: naive CD8+ T cells sorted from blood. In DNA form, the CDR3 reads TGTGCCAGCAGTCTAGCGAGTTCCTACAATGAGCAGTTCTTC. Translation: CASSLASSYNEQFF.